These 4 T cell receptor beta chains originate from one sample sequenced in a study of shared clonotypes between healthy human individuals. Measured with immunoSEQ multiplex PCR; TCRdb has only the in-frame clones, and not every one. The repertoire consists of 950,000 to 1,200,000 clones, with roughly 80% occurring once and the leading ten covering roughly 0.9%. Sequenced input: memory CD4+ T cells from PBMCs. Subset specified: CD45RA-negative fraction. The receptors shown here come from a man aged 18 to 29 in good health. Some clones in this sample may be carry-over from other donors' samples.

This clone has only a few counts. The same CDR3 is also encoded by other DNA sequences in this sample. This chain uses TRBV2 with TRBJ1-1, with D unclear. The germline V gene encodes CDR1 SNHLY and CDR2 FYNNEI. This CDR3 comprises 11 residues. V was shortened by 7 bases and J by 0 bases, with 3 bases between the two germline ends. The DNA of the CDR3 is TGTGCCAGCAAGCTGAACACTGAAGCTTTCTTT. The encoded protein is CASKLNTEAFF.

The CDR3 DNA follows: TGTGCCAGCAGTTTAAACCCCTTCGGGGGGGGAAACGAGCAGTACTTC. Translated: CASSLNPFGGGNEQYF. This chain connects TRBV28 to TRBJ2-7; TRBD2 aligns across 8 bases. The CDR3 totals 16 residues. Losses at the gene ends were 2 bases for V and 5 bases for J; bases not matched to a gene: 11. Per germline, CDR1 MDHEN and CDR2 SYDVKM.

V and J are TRBV21-1 and TRBJ2-1; the D call TRBD2 from the table was never checked on the DNA. TRBV21-1 is designated a pseudogene. The CDR3 totals 19 residues. This CDR3 reads CASSKLGTGGPSSYNEQFF. Here the CDR3 DNA reads TGTGCCAGCAGCAAATTGGGGACCGGGGGGCCTTCATCCTACAATGAGCAGTTCTTC.

CDR3 sequence reads: CASSSHGTGAFF. CDR3 DNA: TGTGCCAGCAGTTCCCACGGGACAGGTGCTTTCTTT. The chain is built from TRBV28 and TRBJ1-1, with 8 nucleotides matching TRBD1. This CDR3 comprises 12 residues. In germline, CDR1 is MDHEN, CDR2 SYDVKM. The ends lost 4 bases at V and 11 bases at J; junction bases unmatched: 6.